This is a list of T cell receptor beta chains from one sample in a study of T cells in Graves' hyperthyroidism and ophthalmopathy. Each CDR3 protein is one row after TCRdb ran MiXCR on the multiplex PCR reads. Of 250,000 to 350,000 distinct CDR3 sequences listed, approximately 17% are singletons. The sequencing sample was made of blood. The receptor source for this set is a woman aged 55-69 years with Graves' ophthalmopathy. Both conserved end residues are part of each CDR3. A D gene is named only where the DNA matches it firmly. Some rows mark clone size as missing; the rest say once, few, many or name a class of expanded clone.

D: -; J: TRBJ1-2; size: few; V: TRBV7-9; DNA: TGTGCCAGCACCTATTCACACCAGGGGTATGGCTACACCTTC; CDR3: CASTYSHQGYGYTF
D: -; J: TRBJ2-1; size: many; V: TRBV2; DNA: TGTGCCAGCAGTGAAGCCGGGGCTAACTTCTACAATGAGCAGTTCTTC; CDR3: CASSEAGANFYNEQFF
D: -; J: TRBJ1-1; size: few; V: TRBV19; DNA: TGTGCCAGTAGTATCGGGGCAGGAGATCTGAACACTGAAGCTTTCTTT; CDR3: CASSIGAGDLNTEAFF
D: -; J: TRBJ1-6; size: many; V: TRBV6-1; DNA: TGTGCCAGCAGTGACAATGGGGGATATAATTCACCCCTCCACTTT; CDR3: CASSDNGGYNSPLHF
D: -; J: TRBJ2-7; size: many; V: TRBV7-2; DNA: TGTGCCAGCAGCTCCCTCGGGGGAACCACCTACGAGCAGTACTTC; CDR3: CASSSLGGTTYEQYF
D: -; J: TRBJ2-2; size: many; V: TRBV12-3/TRBV12-4; DNA: TGTGCCAGCAGTTTAGGTCTTGACACCGGGGAGCTGTTTTTT; CDR3: CASSLGLDTGELFF
D: -; J: TRBJ2-7; size: -; V: TRBV7-2; DNA: TGTGCCAGCAGCTTAGCGGCAGCATACTCCTACGAGCAGTACTTC; CDR3: CASSLAAAYSYEQYF
D: -; J: TRBJ2-7; size: many; V: TRBV20-1; DNA: TGCAGTGCTAGGGCACTAGCCAAGTACGAGCAGTACTTC; CDR3: CSARALAKYEQYF
D: -; J: TRBJ2-7; size: many; V: TRBV3-1; DNA: TGTGCCAGCAGGTGGCAGGTCTTGGAGCAGTACTTC; CDR3: CASRWQVLEQYF
D: -; J: TRBJ2-5; size: many; V: TRBV6-1; DNA: TGTGCCAGCTCTACTGCATCGGACTTCCAAGAGACCCAGTACTTC; CDR3: CASSTASDFQETQYF
D: -; J: TRBJ1-2; size: many; V: TRBV6-2/TRBV6-3; DNA: TGTGCCAGCGGAGATTCGTCGTTCTATGGCTACACCTTC; CDR3: CASGDSSFYGYTF
D: TRBD1; J: TRBJ2-3; size: many; V: TRBV28; DNA: TGTGCCAGCAGCCCAGACAGGGGGCTTGATACGCAGTATTTT; CDR3: CASSPDRGLDTQYF
D: TRBD2; J: TRBJ2-3; size: many; V: TRBV2; DNA: TGTGCCAGCAGCGACGGACTAGCGGGAGTTACAGATACGCAGTATTTT; CDR3: CASSDGLAGVTDTQYF
D: TRBD1; J: TRBJ1-2; size: many; V: TRBV2; DNA: TGTGCCAGCAGAGGTATCTCACCGGGACAGGTGACTAACTATGGCTACACCTTC; CDR3: CASRGISPGQVTNYGYTF
D: TRBD1; J: TRBJ2-7; size: -; V: TRBV5-8; DNA: TGTGCCAGCAGTTCAGGACAGGACCAGGCTGGTTACGAGCAGTACTTC; CDR3: CASSSGQDQAGYEQYF
D: TRBD2; J: TRBJ2-7; size: many; V: TRBV7-3; DNA: TGTGCCAGCAGCTCGGACTCAGCGGGGGAGCAGTACTTC; CDR3: CASSSDSAGEQYF
D: -; J: TRBJ1-2; size: few; V: TRBV10-1; DNA: TGCGCCAGCAGTGAGTCTAGAAGTGTGGATGGCTACACCTTC; CDR3: CASSESRSVDGYTF
D: TRBD1; J: TRBJ2-7; size: many; V: TRBV9; DNA: TGTGCCAGCAGCACACGCACAGGGGGTTCGAGCTCCTACGAGCAGTACTTC; CDR3: CASSTRTGGSSSYEQYF
D: TRBD1; J: TRBJ2-3; size: -; V: TRBV7-6; DNA: TGTGCCAGCAGGACCGGGACAGGGGCAGATACGCAGTATTTT; CDR3: CASRTGTGADTQYF
D: -; J: TRBJ2-5; size: few; V: TRBV7-9; DNA: TGTGCCAGCAGCTTTATTATTGCAGGGGTATTGGAGACCCAGTACTTC; CDR3: CASSFIIAGVLETQYF
D: -; J: TRBJ1-5; size: many; V: TRBV7-2; DNA: TGTGCCAGCAGCTTACGGCTCGGCAATCAGCCCCAGCATTTT; CDR3: CASSLRLGNQPQHF
D: -; J: TRBJ1-2; size: few; V: TRBV15; DNA: TGTGCCACCAGGGCGGGATCCTATGGCTACACCTTC; CDR3: CATRAGSYGYTF
D: -; J: TRBJ1-5; size: -; V: TRBV7-9; DNA: TGTGCCAGCAGCACCGGGGCCAACCAAGATCAGCCCCAGCATTTT; CDR3: CASSTGANQDQPQHF
D: -; J: TRBJ2-1; size: many; V: TRBV20-1; DNA: TGCAGTGCTTTCGTAACTAGCTGGAGCTCCTACAATGAGCAGTTCTTC; CDR3: CSAFVTSWSSYNEQFF
D: TRBD2; J: TRBJ2-1; size: -; V: TRBV20-1; DNA: TGCAGTGCTAGACAAAAAAGCGGGAGGGCCGGTAATGAGCAGTTCTTC; CDR3: CSARQKSGRAGNEQFF
D: -; J: TRBJ2-4; size: many; V: TRBV28; DNA: TGTGCCAGCAGTTTTTCGTGGGAGCAAAACATTCAGTACTTC; CDR3: CASSFSWEQNIQYF
D: -; J: TRBJ1-4; size: many; V: TRBV7-9; DNA: TGTGCCAGCAGACGTGCAACTAATGAAAAACTGTTTTTT; CDR3: CASRRATNEKLFF
D: TRBD1; J: TRBJ1-2; size: many; V: TRBV15; DNA: TGTGCCACCAGCAGAGGGACAGGGGGCGATGGCTACACCTTC; CDR3: CATSRGTGGDGYTF
D: -; J: TRBJ1-5; size: many; V: TRBV12-3/TRBV12-4; DNA: TGTGCCAGCACCACCTGGGGACTTGACAATCAGCCCCAGCATTTT; CDR3: CASTTWGLDNQPQHF
D: -; J: TRBJ2-5; size: -; V: TRBV29-1; DNA: TGCAGCGTTGGGCAAGGGGAGACCCAGTACTTC; CDR3: CSVGQGETQYF
D: -; J: TRBJ1-1; size: -; V: TRBV20-1; DNA: TGCAGTGCGAGCTCCCGATCCAGCGAAGCTTTCTTT; CDR3: CSASSRSSEAFF
D: TRBD2; J: TRBJ2-1; size: few; V: TRBV6-1; DNA: TGTGCCAGCAGTGAATCCGGGGGGATTGGGGGGTTGTACAATGAGCAGTTCTTC; CDR3: CASSESGGIGGLYNEQFF
D: TRBD2; J: TRBJ2-2; size: -; V: TRBV9; DNA: TGTGCCAGCACGAGGGGAGGGGACACCGGGGAGCTGTTTTTT; CDR3: CASTRGGDTGELFF
D: TRBD1; J: TRBJ2-7; size: many; V: TRBV27; DNA: TGTGCCAGCAGTGTTCGGGACAGGATCGGAATCTCCTACGAGCAGTACTTC; CDR3: CASSVRDRIGISYEQYF
D: TRBD1; J: TRBJ2-3; size: many; V: TRBV7-2; DNA: TGTGCCAGCAGGACCATGATAGGGGGCGGTACGCAGTATTTT; CDR3: CASRTMIGGGTQYF
D: -; J: TRBJ2-2; size: many; V: TRBV6-2/TRBV6-3; DNA: TGTGCCAGCAGTTACGGGGCGGCTACGAACACCGGGGAGCTGTTTTTT; CDR3: CASSYGAATNTGELFF
D: -; J: TRBJ2-5; size: many; V: TRBV2; DNA: TGTGCCAGCACCTCACAGGGGACCCAGTACTTC; CDR3: CASTSQGTQYF
D: -; J: TRBJ1-1; size: many; V: TRBV5-1; DNA: TGCGCCAGCAGCCATCAGCACATGAACACTGAAGCTTTCTTT; CDR3: CASSHQHMNTEAFF
D: -; J: TRBJ1-4; size: many; V: TRBV6-1; DNA: TGTGCCAGCAGTGAGGGGGGACGGAGCGAAAAACTGTTTTTT; CDR3: CASSEGGRSEKLFF
D: TRBD1; J: TRBJ2-7; size: -; V: TRBV9; DNA: TGTGCCAGCAGCGTAGCAGGACAGGGGACCATCTACGAGCAGTACTTC; CDR3: CASSVAGQGTIYEQYF
D: TRBD1; J: TRBJ2-1; size: few; V: TRBV9; DNA: TGTGCCAGCAGCGTGTCTGGGACAGGGTGGAATGAGCAGTTCTTC; CDR3: CASSVSGTGWNEQFF
D: -; J: TRBJ1-4; size: -; V: TRBV28; DNA: TGTGCCAGCGGGGTTTCAGGGGCAACTAATGAAAAACTGTTTTTT; CDR3: CASGVSGATNEKLFF
D: TRBD1; J: TRBJ2-7; size: many; V: TRBV10-3; DNA: TGTGCCATCGGAGGACAGGCGACCTACGAGCAGTACTTC; CDR3: CAIGGQATYEQYF
D: -; J: TRBJ2-1; size: -; V: TRBV20-1; DNA: TGCAGTGCTAGTATGGCTCTAAATGAGCAGTTCTTC; CDR3: CSASMALNEQFF
D: -; J: TRBJ1-3; size: few; V: TRBV15; DNA: TGTGCCACCTCGAGGGGGTCGGGGTCTGGAAACACCATATATTTT; CDR3: CATSRGSGSGNTIYF